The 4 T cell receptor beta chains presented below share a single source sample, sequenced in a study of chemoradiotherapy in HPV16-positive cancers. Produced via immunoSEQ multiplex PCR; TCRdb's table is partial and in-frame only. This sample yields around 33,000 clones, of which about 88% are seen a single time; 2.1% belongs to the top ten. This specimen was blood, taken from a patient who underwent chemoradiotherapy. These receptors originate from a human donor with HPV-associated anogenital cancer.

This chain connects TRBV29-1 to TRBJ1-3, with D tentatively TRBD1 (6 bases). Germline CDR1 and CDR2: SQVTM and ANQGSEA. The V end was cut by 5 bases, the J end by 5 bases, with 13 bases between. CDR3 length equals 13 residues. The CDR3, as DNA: TGCAGCGTTTGGACAGTGGAGAGAAACACCATATATTTT. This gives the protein CSVWTVERNTIYF.

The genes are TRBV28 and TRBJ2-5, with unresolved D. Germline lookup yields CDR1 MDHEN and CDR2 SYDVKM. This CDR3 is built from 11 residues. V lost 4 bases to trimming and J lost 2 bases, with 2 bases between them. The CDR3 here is CASSSQETQYF. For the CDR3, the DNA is TGTGCCAGCAGTTCACAAGAGACCCAGTACTTC.

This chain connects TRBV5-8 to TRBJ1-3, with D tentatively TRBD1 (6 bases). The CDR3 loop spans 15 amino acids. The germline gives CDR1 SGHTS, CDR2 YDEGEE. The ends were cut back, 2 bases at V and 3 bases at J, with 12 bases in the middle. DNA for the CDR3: TGTGCCAGCAGCTTTCACAGGGACCTTGGAAACACCATATATTTT. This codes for CASSFHRDLGNTIYF.

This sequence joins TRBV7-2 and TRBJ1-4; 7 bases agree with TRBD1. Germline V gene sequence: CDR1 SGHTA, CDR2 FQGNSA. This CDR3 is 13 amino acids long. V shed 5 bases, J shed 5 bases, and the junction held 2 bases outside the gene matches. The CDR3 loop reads CASSTTGNEKLFF. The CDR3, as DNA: TGTGCCAGCAGCACGACAGGGAATGAAAAACTGTTTTTT.